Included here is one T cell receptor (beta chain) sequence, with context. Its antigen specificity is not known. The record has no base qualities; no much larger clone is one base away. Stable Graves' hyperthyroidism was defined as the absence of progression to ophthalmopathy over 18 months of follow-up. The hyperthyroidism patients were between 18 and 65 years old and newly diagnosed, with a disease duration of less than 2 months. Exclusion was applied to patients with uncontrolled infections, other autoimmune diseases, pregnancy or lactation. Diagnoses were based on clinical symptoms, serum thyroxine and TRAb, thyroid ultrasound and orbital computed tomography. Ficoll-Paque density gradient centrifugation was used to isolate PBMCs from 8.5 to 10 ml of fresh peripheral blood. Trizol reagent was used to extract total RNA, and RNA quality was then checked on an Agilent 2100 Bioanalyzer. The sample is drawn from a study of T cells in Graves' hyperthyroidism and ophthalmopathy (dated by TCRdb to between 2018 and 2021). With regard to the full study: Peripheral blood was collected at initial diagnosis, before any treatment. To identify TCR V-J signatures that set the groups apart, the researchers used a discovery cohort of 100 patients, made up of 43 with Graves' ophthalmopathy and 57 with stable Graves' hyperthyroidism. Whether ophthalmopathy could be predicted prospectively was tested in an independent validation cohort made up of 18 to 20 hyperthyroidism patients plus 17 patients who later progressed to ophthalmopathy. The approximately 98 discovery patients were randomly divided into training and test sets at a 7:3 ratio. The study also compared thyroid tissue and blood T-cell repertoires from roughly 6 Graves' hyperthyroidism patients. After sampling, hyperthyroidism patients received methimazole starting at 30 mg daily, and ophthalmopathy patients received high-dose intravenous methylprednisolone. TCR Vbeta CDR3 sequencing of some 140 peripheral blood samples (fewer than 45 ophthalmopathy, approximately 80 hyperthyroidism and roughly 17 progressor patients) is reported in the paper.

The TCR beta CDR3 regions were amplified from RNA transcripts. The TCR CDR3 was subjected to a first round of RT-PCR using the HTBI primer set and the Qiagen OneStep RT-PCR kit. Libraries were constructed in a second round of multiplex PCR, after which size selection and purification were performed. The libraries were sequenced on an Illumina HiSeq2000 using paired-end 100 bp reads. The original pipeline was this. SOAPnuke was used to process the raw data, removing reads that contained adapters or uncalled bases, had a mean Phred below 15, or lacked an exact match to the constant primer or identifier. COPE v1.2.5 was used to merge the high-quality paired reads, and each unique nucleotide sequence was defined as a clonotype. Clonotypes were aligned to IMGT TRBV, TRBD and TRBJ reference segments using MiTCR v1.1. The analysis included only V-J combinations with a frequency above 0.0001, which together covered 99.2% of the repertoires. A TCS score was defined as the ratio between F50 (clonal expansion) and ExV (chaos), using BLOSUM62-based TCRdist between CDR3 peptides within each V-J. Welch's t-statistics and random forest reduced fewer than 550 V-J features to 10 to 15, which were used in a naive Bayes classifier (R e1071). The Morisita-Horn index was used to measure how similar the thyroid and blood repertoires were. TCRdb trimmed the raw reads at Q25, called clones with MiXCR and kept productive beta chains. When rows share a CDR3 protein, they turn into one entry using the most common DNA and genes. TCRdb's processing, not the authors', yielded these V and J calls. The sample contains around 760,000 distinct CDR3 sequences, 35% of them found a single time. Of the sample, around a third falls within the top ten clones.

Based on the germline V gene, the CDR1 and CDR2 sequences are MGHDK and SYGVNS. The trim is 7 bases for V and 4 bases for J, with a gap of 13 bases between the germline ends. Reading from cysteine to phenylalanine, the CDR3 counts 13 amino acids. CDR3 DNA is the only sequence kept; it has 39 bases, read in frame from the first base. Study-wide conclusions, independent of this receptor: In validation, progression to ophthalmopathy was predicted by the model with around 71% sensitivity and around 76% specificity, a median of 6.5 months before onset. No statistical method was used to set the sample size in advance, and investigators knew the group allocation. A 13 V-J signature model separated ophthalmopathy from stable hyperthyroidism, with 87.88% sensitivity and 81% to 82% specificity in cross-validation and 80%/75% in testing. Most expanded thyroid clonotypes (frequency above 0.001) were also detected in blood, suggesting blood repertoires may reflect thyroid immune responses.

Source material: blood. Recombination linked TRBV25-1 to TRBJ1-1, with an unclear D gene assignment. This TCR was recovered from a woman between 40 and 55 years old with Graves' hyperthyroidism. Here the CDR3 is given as CASTPQFVTEAFF. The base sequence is TGTGCCAGCACCCCACAATTTGTCACTGAAGCTTTCTTT. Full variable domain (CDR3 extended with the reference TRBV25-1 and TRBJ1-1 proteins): EADIYQTPRYLVIGTGKKITLECSQTMGHDKMYWYQQDPGMELHLIHYSYGVNSTEKGDLSSESTVSRIRTEHFPLTLESARPSHTSQYLCASTPQFVTEAFFGQGTRLTVV.